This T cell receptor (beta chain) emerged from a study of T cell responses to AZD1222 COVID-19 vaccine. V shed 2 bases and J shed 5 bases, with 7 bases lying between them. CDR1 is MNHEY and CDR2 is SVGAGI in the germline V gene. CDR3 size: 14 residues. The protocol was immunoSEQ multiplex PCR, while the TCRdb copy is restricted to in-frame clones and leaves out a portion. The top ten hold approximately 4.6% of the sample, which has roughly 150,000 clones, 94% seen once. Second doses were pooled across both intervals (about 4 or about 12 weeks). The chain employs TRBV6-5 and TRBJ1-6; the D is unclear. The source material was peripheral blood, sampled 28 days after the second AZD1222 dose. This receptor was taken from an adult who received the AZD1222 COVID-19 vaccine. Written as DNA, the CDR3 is TGTGCCAGCAGTTACATGCCGCATAATTCACCCCTCCACTTT. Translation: CASSYMPHNSPLHF.